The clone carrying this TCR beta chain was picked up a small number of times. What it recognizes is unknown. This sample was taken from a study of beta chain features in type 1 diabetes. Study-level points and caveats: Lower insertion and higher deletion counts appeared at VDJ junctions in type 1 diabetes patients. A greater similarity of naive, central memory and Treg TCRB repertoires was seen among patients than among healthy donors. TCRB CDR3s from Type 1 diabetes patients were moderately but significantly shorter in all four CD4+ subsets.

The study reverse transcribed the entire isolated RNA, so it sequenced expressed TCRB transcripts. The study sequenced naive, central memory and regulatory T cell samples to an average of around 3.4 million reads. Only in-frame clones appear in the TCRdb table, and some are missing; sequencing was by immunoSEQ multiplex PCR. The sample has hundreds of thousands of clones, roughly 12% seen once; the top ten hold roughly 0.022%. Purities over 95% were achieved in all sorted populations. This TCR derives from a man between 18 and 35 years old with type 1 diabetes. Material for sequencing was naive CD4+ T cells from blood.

CDR3 coding DNA: TGTGCCTGGAGTGTACGAGGGACAGGGGGAGGCAATCAGCCCCAGCATTTT. Amino acids: CAWSVRGTGGGNQPQHF. The chain joins TRBV30 to TRBJ1-5, with 11 nucleotides matching TRBD1. Unmatched junction bases numbered 6, after V lost 0 bases and J lost 2 bases. CDR1 GTSNPN and CDR2 SVGIG come from the germline V gene (reference sequence). The CDR3 is 17 amino acids.